This TCR beta chain was sequenced in a study of OX40 agonist ivuxolimab in advanced cancers. As for the study more broadly: The costimulatory receptor OX40 (CD134) was targeted by ivuxolimab, a fully human IgG2 agonistic monoclonal antibody. Intravenous ivuxolimab was administered to patients every 2 weeks at six dose levels: 0.01, 0.1, 0.3, 1.5, 3 and 10 mg/kg. Of the roughly 52 dose-escalation patients, hepatocellular carcinoma was present in about 20, melanoma in some 15, renal cell carcinoma in 9 and head and neck cancer in 9. The dose-escalation cohort was about 87% male with a mean age of approximately 60 years, ranging from about 20 to 85. Patients were allowed to have had prior anti-PD-1, anti-PD-L1 or anti-CTLA-4 therapy, and 30% to 40% of the dose-escalation patients had previously received checkpoint inhibitors. Three dose-escalation patients achieved partial responses, one with hepatocellular carcinoma and two with cutaneous melanoma. The point of sequencing TCRbeta in the periphery was to test whether ivuxolimab changed TCR sequence diversity and drove clonal T-cell expansion. The paper covers the monotherapy dose-escalation part of the phase I ivuxolimab trial, which included N = 52 patients.

Patients with autoimmune disease history or receiving systemic immunosuppression were excluded from the trial. In every dose cohort, peripheral blood was drawn for TCR sequencing at baseline, cycle 4 day 1, and cycle 7 day 1. The samples were drawn from a first-in-human, open-label, multicenter phase I dose-escalation trial of ivuxolimab. Adults with locally advanced or metastatic head and neck squamous cell, hepatocellular, melanoma or renal cell carcinoma were enrolled in the trial. Before TCR sequencing, CD4+ T cells and CD8+ T cells were sorted from peripheral blood as separate populations. To sequence the TCRbeta CDR3 region, genomic DNA was isolated from the sorted cells. The immunoSEQ Assay was used for sequencing of TCRbeta CDR3 regions. Entries here come from immuneACCESS through TCRdb and include only in-frame sequences with V and J called. Some clones fail to appear in such tables; in the studies checked, an unresolved V gene covers under half of the shortfall, and the cause of the remainder is unknown. The sample table contains roughly 100,000 clones; only one count was recorded for roughly 91% of them. About 0.3% of the sample is in the top ten clones.

The germline V gene (reference sequence) provides CDR1 GTSNPN and CDR2 SVGIG. Compared with germline, V lacks 2 bases and J lacks 14 bases; bases without a gene match: 9. From the cysteine through the phenylalanine, the CDR3 covers 13 amino acids. Only the CDR3 portion is preserved as DNA: 39 bases, with reading frame beginning at the first base. The full study reports these points: In the 0.1-3.0 mg/kg groups, partial responders had among the lowest normalized peripheral clonal expansion, particularly in CD8+ T cells. After ivuxolimab, CD8+ T cells had more expanded clones than CD4+ T cells on average. At doses from 0.1 to 3.0 mg/kg, clonal expansion was seen in both CD4+ and CD8+ blood T cells between baseline and week 6. Which antigens the clonally expanded peripheral T cells were specific for was not determined. Low levels of normalized T-cell clonal expansion were also seen in some nonresponding patients.

A remark on this clone: There is no known antigen for this receptor. Per-base quality was not reported, and no clone a single base away is much larger than it.

The sequenced sample was CD4+ or CD8+ T cells sorted from blood, obtained in a trial of the OX40 agonist ivuxolimab. The rearranged segments are TRBV30 and TRBJ1-6; the junction holds 7 bases that match TRBD1. This clonotype originated in an adult with an advanced solid tumor such as melanoma, head and neck, liver or kidney cancer. The sequenced DNA is TGTGCCTGGAGTTACGAACAGGGGAGAGCCCTCCACTTT. It is translated as CAWSYEQGRALHF.